This is a list of T cell receptor beta chains from one sample in a study of CXCR3-negative and CXCR3-positive naive CD8 T cells. TCRdb re-called the 5' RACE reads, yielding one record per CDR3 amino acid sequence without DNA. The specimen's table records some 61,000 distinct CDR3 sequences. Sequencing was carried out using naive CXCR3- CD8+ T cells from blood. The receptor set was obtained from a human donor in good health. Some clones in this sample may be carry-over from other donors' samples. Both conserved end residues are part of each CDR3. Each record gives: V gene, J gene, clone size, CDR3 protein. Only some rows state a clone size, as once, few, many or a class for expanded clones.

>TRBV27|TRBJ2-7|.
CASSFKGLAYEQYF
>TRBV29-1|TRBJ2-1|.
CSVDVGFQQQFF
>TRBV29-1|TRBJ1-1|.
CSVEGGEDTEAFF
>TRBV6-4|TRBJ1-1|.
CATTLSGNTEAFF
>TRBV28|TRBJ2-7|medium-sized
CASSLSSYEQYF
>TRBV19|TRBJ2-5|.
CASSGTGSGLETQYF
>TRBV6-2/TRBV6-3|TRBJ2-3|.
CASSGPAPSDTQYF
>TRBV9|TRBJ1-2|.
CASSKSEGSYGYTF
>TRBV25-1|TRBJ1-4|.
CASSEGPPTTNEKLFF
>TRBV20-1|TRBJ1-1|.
CSASPGTGDTEAFF
>TRBV7-8|TRBJ2-7|.
CASSSTATYEQYF
>TRBV29-1|TRBJ2-1|.
CSVEGGSSYNEQFF
>TRBV7-9|TRBJ1-2|.
CASSLALREDYGYTF
>TRBV4-3|TRBJ2-7|.
CASSQVGGQGADEQYF
>TRBV20-1|TRBJ2-4|.
CSARLWTGPGNIQYF
>TRBV28|TRBJ1-3|.
CASSNVGDITPGNTIYF
>TRBV5-1|TRBJ1-1|.
CASRPRSDTEAFF
>TRBV7-6|TRBJ2-7|.
CASSFSGRVDEQYF
>TRBV20-1|TRBJ2-4|.
CSARNVRGRGDIQYF
>TRBV3-1|TRBJ2-1|.
CASSQDFTEQFF
>TRBV20-1|TRBJ1-2|.
CSAPGEDDYGYTF
>TRBV7-9|TRBJ2-7|.
CASSLAGGEQYF
>TRBV5-6|TRBJ1-2|.
CASSFASGTGYYGYTF
>TRBV6-2/TRBV6-3|TRBJ1-4|.
CASSPLGADLSEKLFF
>TRBV20-1|TRBJ2-5|.
CSARDLWVPDAETQYF
>TRBV6-1|TRBJ2-7|.
CASSTSRASQGYEQYF
>TRBV21-1|TRBJ1-2|.
CASSLRDSYGYTF
>TRBV4-2|TRBJ2-7|.
CASSQGEGTAYEQYF
>TRBV29-1|TRBJ2-7|.
CSVEVPGQIDYEQYF
>TRBV6-5|TRBJ2-3|.
CASSQTLGQGADTQYF